These 9 T cell receptor beta chains were all obtained from the same sample, sequenced in a study of OX40 agonist ivuxolimab in advanced cancers. Library prep was done by the immunoSEQ multiplex PCR assay. The clones in this table, taken by TCRdb from immuneACCESS, are in-frame only. Not every clone is retained; where verified, under half of the shortfall comes from an unresolved V gene, and the cause of the rest is unknown. The sample table lists around 28,000 clones, roughly nine tenths of them with a count of one. Roughly 15% of the sample is taken by the ten largest. Material: CD4+ or CD8+ T cells sorted from blood, obtained in a trial of the OX40 agonist ivuxolimab. Source of these receptors: an adult with an advanced solid tumor such as melanoma, head and neck, liver or kidney cancer.

The V and J genes are TRBV28 and TRBJ1-6, with a weak D call TRBD1 (6 bases). Per germline, CDR1 MDHEN and CDR2 SYDVKM. The CDR3 is 13 amino acids. V lost 4 bases, J lost 14 bases, and 15 bases lay in between. CDR3 region: CASSSYRVWSLHF. As DNA, the CDR3 is TGTGCCAGCAGTTCCTACAGGGTTTGGTCCCTCCACTTT.

The rearrangement joins TRBV7-7 to TRBJ2-2, with 9 bases fitting TRBD2. CDR1 SSHAT and CDR2 FNYEAQ come from the germline V gene (reference sequence). The CDR3 runs to 16 residues. Unmatched junction bases numbered 3, after V lost 2 bases and J lost 2 bases. CDR3 bases: TGTGCCAGCAGCTTAAGACTAGCGGCTAACACCGGGGAGCTGTTTTTT. It yields the protein CASSLRLAANTGELFF.

The chain employs TRBV5-6 and TRBJ2-2, with TRBD2 as a possible D gene (6 bases). V was pared by 7 bases and J by 1 base, with 11 bases between. The V gene's germline CDR1 is SGHDT and CDR2 YYEEEE. This CDR3 contains 14 residues. This chain's CDR3 is CASSGGKNTGELFF. In nucleotides, the CDR3 is TGTGCCAGCTCCGGAGGGAAGAACACCGGGGAGCTGTTTTTT.

V usage is TRBV7-8 and J usage is TRBJ2-5, with D perhaps matching TRBD2 (5 bases). CDR3 length: 16 amino acids. Germline CDR1 SGHVS, CDR2 FQNEAQ. Trimming took off 8 bases at V and 3 bases at J, with 22 bases between the two ends. The CDR3 DNA sequence: TGTGCCAGCCGCGAGGGAAGGTGGCAGAACAAAGAGACCCAGTACTTC. It translates to CASREGRWQNKETQYF.

This clone has just one count. The chain combines TRBV5-1 with TRBJ2-7; 12 nucleotides agree with TRBD2. The CDR3 length is 15 residues. J gave up 2 bases and V 2 bases, and 2 bases lay outside the gene matches. Germline CDR1 SGHRS, CDR2 YFSETQ. CDR3 region: CASSFLAGGTYEQYF. Written as DNA, the CDR3 is TGCGCCAGCAGCTTCCTAGCGGGAGGGACCTACGAGCAGTACTTC.

This chain links TRBV18 with TRBJ2-7, with 9 bases aligning to TRBD1. J gave up 5 bases and V 2 bases, and 4 bases lay outside the gene matches. Germline CDR1 is KGHSH and CDR2 is LQKENI. The CDR3 consists of 14 residues. DNA of the CDR3: TGTGCCAGCTCACCAGGGACAGGGTTAGACGAGCAGTACTTC. Amino acids: CASSPGTGLDEQYF.

The chain recombines TRBV6-6 with TRBJ2-1; 9 bases fit TRBD2. This CDR3 has 15 amino acids. V lost 5 bases to trimming and J lost 7 bases; unmatched junction nucleotides: 9. Germline-derived CDR1 and CDR2 are MNHNY and SVGAGI (reference sequence). The DNA for the CDR3 is TGTGCCAGCAGTCATCAGCGGGAGGCTAAAAATGAGCAGTTCTTC. This encodes CASSHQREAKNEQFF.

The chain recombines TRBV7-8 with TRBJ2-7; D unresolved. CDR1 is SGHVS, CDR2 FQNEAQ, per germline. The CDR3 is made up of 12 amino acids. With 2 bases removed from V and 7 bases from J, the gap between germline ends came to 9 bases. The chain's CDR3 is CASSLPYTEQYF. The CDR3 DNA is TGTGCCAGCAGCTTACCCTACACAGAGCAGTACTTC.

The rearrangement joins TRBV4-2 to TRBJ2-7, with a weak D call TRBD2 (5 bases). This CDR3 contains 14 residues. Germline lookup yields CDR1 LGHNA and CDR2 YNFKEQ. V was trimmed by 0 bases and J by 4 bases, leaving 10 bases between them. CDR3 in amino acids: CASSQDRGAYEQYF. Here the CDR3 DNA reads TGTGCCAGCAGCCAAGATCGGGGTGCTTACGAGCAGTACTTC.